The 21 T cell receptor beta chains reported below all come from one sample, sequenced in a study of T cell changes during pregnancy in multiple sclerosis. Produced via immunoSEQ multiplex PCR; TCRdb's table is partial and in-frame only. Of fewer than 130,000 clones detected, roughly nine tenths appear once; the ten largest clones hold 3% to 3.5%. This specimen was peripheral blood, taken after pregnancy. Every receptor here comes from a female donor with multiple sclerosis, enrolled in a pregnancy study.

CDR3 nucleotides: TGTGCCAGCAGCCCTCAGGGCACCGGGGAGCTGTTTTTT. Its protein is CASSPQGTGELFF. The chain links TRBV11-3 to TRBJ2-2, with a possible D match to TRBD1 (5 bases). Germline V CDR1 and CDR2: SGHNT, YENEEA. Trimming cost V 5 bases and J 4 bases, with 8 bases left between them. The CDR3 totals 13 residues.

V usage is TRBV5-1 and J usage is TRBJ2-3; 11 bases map to TRBD2. The length of the CDR3 is 16 residues. Germline V lookup: CDR1 SGHRS, CDR2 YFSETQ. V dropped 2 bases and J dropped 4; count of bases not matched to a gene: 6. CDR3 sequence (DNA): TGCGCCAGCAGCTTAGGTAGCGGGGGGGCCGCAGATACGCAGTATTTT. Protein sequence: CASSLGSGGAADTQYF.

The V and J genes are TRBV18 and TRBJ2-7, with D possibly TRBD1 on 6 matching bases. The germline gives CDR1 KGHSH, CDR2 LQKENI. The CDR3 loop spans 12 amino acids. Trimming took off 3 bases at V and 8 bases at J, with 11 bases between the two ends. CDR3 DNA: TGTGCCAGCTCACCGGACAGCAGAAAGCAGTACTTC. Translation gives CASSPDSRKQYF.

The chain joins TRBV7-9 to TRBJ2-3, with D uncertain. The germline CDR1 and CDR2 sequences are SEHNR and FQNEAQ (reference sequence). Between the trimmed V and J ends, which lost 7 bases and 2 bases, there was a span of 19 bases. This CDR3 is built from 16 residues. For the CDR3, the DNA is TGTGCCAGCACTAGTCCGATCGATTACCCCACAGATACGCAGTATTTT. Its protein product is CASTSPIDYPTDTQYF. Full variable domain (missing parts from reference TRBV7-9 and TRBJ2-3): DTGVSQNPRHKITKRGQNVTFRCDPISEHNRLYWYRQTLGQGPEFLTYFQNEAQLEKSRLLSDRFSAERPKGSFSTLEIQRTEQGDSAMYLCASTSPIDYPTDTQYFGPGTRLTVL.

V and J are TRBV25-1 and TRBJ2-1; the match to TRBD2 covers 12 bases. Looked up from germline, CDR1 is MGHDK and CDR2 is SYGVNS. V lost 1 base, J lost 4 bases, and 2 bases stayed unmatched. This CDR3 region has 16 residues. The CDR3 spells CASSESTSGRYNEQFF. The CDR3 DNA reads TGTGCCAGCAGTGAATCGACTAGCGGGAGATACAATGAGCAGTTCTTC.

This chain links TRBV7-8 with TRBJ2-1, with D perhaps matching TRBD2 (6 bases). Trimming removed 1 base at V and 6 bases at J, with 7 bases between. Germline loops: CDR1 SGHVS, CDR2 FQNEAQ. There are 13 residues in the CDR3. The CDR3, as DNA: TGTGCCAGCAGCTTAGGGGGAGGCAATGAGCAGTTCTTC. This translates into CASSLGGGNEQFF.

The V and J genes are TRBV6-6 and TRBJ2-1, with 8 bases that match TRBD2. From germline, CDR1 is MNHNY and CDR2 SVGAGI (reference sequence). The CDR3 contains 15 residues. Unmatched junction bases numbered 7, after V lost 4 bases and J lost 5 bases. This CDR3 reads CASSSLAGIDNEQFF. The CDR3 bases are TGTGCCAGCAGTTCCTTAGCGGGGATAGACAATGAGCAGTTCTTC.

The chain links TRBV2 to TRBJ2-1, with TRBD2 matching over 13 bases. The CDR3 is 20 amino acids. Germline V gene sequence: CDR1 SNHLY, CDR2 FYNNEI. The V gene end was trimmed by 6 bases and the J gene end by 0 bases; junction bases not matched to a gene: 14. CDR3 nucleotides: TGTGCCAGCAGCGACCAACTAGCGGGGGGGCCCAAGGGCTCCTACAATGAGCAGTTCTTC. Its protein product is CASSDQLAGGPKGSYNEQFF.

The chain has TRBV2 and TRBJ2-1, with D maybe TRBD2 (5 bases). The germline CDR1 and CDR2 sequences are SNHLY and FYNNEI. Trimming took off 4 bases at V and 0 bases at J, with 10 bases between the two ends. This CDR3 is built from 15 residues. CDR3 sequence (DNA): TGTGCCAGCAGTGTAACGGGGAGCTCCTACAATGAGCAGTTCTTC. Protein product: CASSVTGSSYNEQFF.

As DNA, the CDR3 is TGCGCCAGCAGGCGGGACAGGGCTCCTTCACCCCTCCACTTT. Its translation is CASRRDRAPSPLHF. V and J are TRBV5-1 and TRBJ1-6, with 9 bases lining up with TRBD1. V lost 5 bases, J lost 9 bases, and 6 bases stayed unmatched. The CDR3 extends over 14 amino acids. CDR1 and CDR2 (germline): SGHRS, YFSETQ.

The chain joins TRBV5-1 to TRBJ2-1; 7 nucleotides agree with TRBD2. J gave up 3 bases and V 1 base, and 4 bases lay outside the gene matches. This CDR3 region has 15 residues. Looked up from germline, CDR1 is SGHRS and CDR2 is YFSETQ. The CDR3 loop is CASSLTGTNYNEQFF. DNA of the CDR3: TGCGCCAGCAGCTTGACCGGGACTAACTACAATGAGCAGTTCTTC.

The genes are TRBV10-3 and TRBJ2-5; TRBD2 matches at 9 bases. Germline trimming cut 6 bases from V and 4 bases from J; bases unmatched to any gene: 6. Per germline, CDR1 ENHRY and CDR2 SYGVKD. The CDR3 is made up of 14 amino acids. This CDR3 reads CAIREGLAGETQYF. In DNA form, the CDR3 reads TGTGCCATCAGGGAGGGACTAGCTGGAGAGACCCAGTACTTC.

The J gene is TRBJ2-1, the V gene TRBV6-5, with D possibly being TRBD2 (6 bases). Trimming stripped 2 bases from V and 8 bases from J, with 7 bases between. This CDR3 contains 12 residues. Germline V gene lookup returns CDR1 MNHEY and CDR2 SVGAGI. The CDR3 DNA reads TGTGCCAGCAGTTACGGGGAGGATGAGCAGTTCTTC. This sequence encodes CASSYGEDEQFF.

This clone turned up a few times. The rearrangement links TRBV7-3 to TRBJ2-2, with 10 bases identical to TRBD2. This CDR3 region has 16 residues. Trimming cost V 4 bases and J 2 bases; bases outside gene matches: 4. Per germline, CDR1 SGHTA and CDR2 FQGTGA. The CDR3, as DNA: TGTGCCAGCAGCTATCTAGCGGGGGCAAACACCGGGGAGCTGTTTTTT. Amino acids: CASSYLAGANTGELFF. Full variable domain (rest looked up from reference TRBV7-3 and TRBJ2-2): GAGVSQTPSNKVTEKGKYVELRCDPISGHTALYWYRQSLGQGPEFLIYFQGTGAADDSGLPNDRFFAVRPEGSVSTLKIQRTERGDSAVYLCASSYLAGANTGELFFGEGSRLTVL.

The chain carries TRBV29-1 and TRBJ2-1; 9 bases are shared with TRBD1. The CDR3 spans 13 residues. Germline assignment: CDR1 SQVTM and CDR2 ANQGSEA. The junction had 8 bases not matched to a gene; V was cut back by 5 bases and J by 9 bases. The CDR3 loop reads CSVLGQGFVEQFF. For the CDR3, the DNA is TGCAGCGTTCTAGGACAGGGGTTCGTTGAGCAGTTCTTC.

The CDR3 DNA follows: TGTGCCAGCAGCGCGACAGGGGGCCCGAACACCGGGGAGCTGTTTTTT. Protein: CASSATGGPNTGELFF. The chain recombines TRBV9 with TRBJ2-2, with TRBD1 matching 10 bases. The CDR3 runs 16 residues. With 3 bases clipped from V and 0 bases from J, the junction kept 2 bases outside the gene matches. Germline V lookup: CDR1 SGDLS, CDR2 YYNGEE.

The rearrangement links TRBV5-6 to TRBJ2-2, with D uncertain. The CDR3 covers 16 residues. Germline values: CDR1 SGHDT, CDR2 YYEEEE. V lost 4 bases and J lost 0, with 13 bases in between. CDR3 bases: TGTGCCAGCAGCAGGTGGGCCAGGACGAACACCGGGGAGCTGTTTTTT. It encodes CASSRWARTNTGELFF.

The V gene is TRBV10-3, the J gene TRBJ1-3, with D tentatively TRBD1 (5 bases). This CDR3 comprises 15 residues. V lost 5 bases and J 4 bases, leaving 15 bases between the germline ends. CDR1 is ENHRY, CDR2 SYGVKD, per germline. The CDR3: CAISPREGRGNTIYF. In nucleotides, the CDR3 is TGTGCCATCAGTCCCCGGGAGGGACGAGGAAACACCATATATTTT.

The rearrangement links TRBV7-9 to TRBJ1-2; 7 nucleotides match TRBD1. The CDR3 totals 14 residues. The ends lost 2 bases at V and 3 bases at J; junction bases unmatched: 3. Per the germline V gene, CDR1 is SEHNR and CDR2 is FQNEAQ (reference sequence). CDR3 residues: CASSLQGGDYGYTF. The CDR3, as DNA: TGTGCCAGCAGCTTACAGGGGGGAGACTATGGCTACACCTTC. The variable domain in full, with the rest retrieved from reference TRBV7-9 and TRBJ1-2, is DTGVSQNPRHKITKRGQNVTFRCDPISEHNRLYWYRQTLGQGPEFLTYFQNEAQLEKSRLLSDRFSAERPKGSFSTLEIQRTEQGDSAMYLCASSLQGGDYGYTFGSGTRLTVV.

This chain uses TRBV16 with TRBJ2-1; TRBD2 aligns across 14 bases. V was clipped by 4 bases and J by 7 bases; unmatched bases: 9. Germline values: CDR1 KGHSY, CDR2 FQNENV. The CDR3 sequence is 17 residues long. The DNA of the CDR3 is TGTGCCAGCAGCCTCGGACCCGGGACTAGCGGGGGTAATGAGCAGTTCTTC. Its translation: CASSLGPGTSGGNEQFF.

The J gene is TRBJ2-6, the V gene TRBV9, with TRBD2 matching over 10 bases. Trimming at V came to 2 bases and at J to 3 bases, leaving 11 bases not matched to a gene. CDR1 SGDLS and CDR2 YYNGEE come from the germline V gene. The CDR3 spans 19 residues. The CDR3 DNA reads as TGTGCCAGCAGCGTTGGATGGGAGCGGGGGGGCCTTGGGGCCAACGTCCTGACTTTC. This codes for CASSVGWERGGLGANVLTF. Full variable domain (missing parts from reference TRBV9 and TRBJ2-6): DSGVTQTPKHLITATGQRVTLRCSPRSGDLSVYWYQQSLDQGLQFLIQYYNGEERAKGNILERFSAQQFPDLHSELNLSSLELGDSALYFCASSVGWERGGLGANVLTFGAGSRLTVL.